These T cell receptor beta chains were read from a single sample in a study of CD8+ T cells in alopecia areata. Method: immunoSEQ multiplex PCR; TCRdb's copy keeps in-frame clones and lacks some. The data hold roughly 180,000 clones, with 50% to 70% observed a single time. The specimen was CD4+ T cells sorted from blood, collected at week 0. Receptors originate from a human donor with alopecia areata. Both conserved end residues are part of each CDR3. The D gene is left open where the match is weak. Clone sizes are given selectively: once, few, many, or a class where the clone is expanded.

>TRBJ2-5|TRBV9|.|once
CASDRGGGETQYF
TGTGCCAGCGACAGAGGGGGAGGGGAGACCCAGTACTTC
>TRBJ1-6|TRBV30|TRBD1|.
CAWSGGQGNSPLHF
TGTGCCTGGAGTGGGGGACAGGGGAATTCACCCCTCCACTTT
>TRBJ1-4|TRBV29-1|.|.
CSVTNRVEEKLFF
TGCAGCGTCACGAACAGGGTTGAAGAAAAACTGTTTTTT
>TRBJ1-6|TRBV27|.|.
CASSLSFENSPLHF
TGTGCCAGCAGTTTAAGTTTTGAGAATTCACCCCTCCACTTT
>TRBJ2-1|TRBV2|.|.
CASNTQGFGEQFF
TGTGCCAGCAACACACAGGGATTCGGGGAGCAGTTCTTC
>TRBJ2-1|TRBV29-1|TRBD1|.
CSASGTVYNEQFF
TGCAGCGCGTCCGGGACAGTCTACAATGAGCAGTTCTTC
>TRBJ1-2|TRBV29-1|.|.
CSVEDQLLGGYYGYTF
TGCAGCGTTGAAGATCAACTCTTAGGAGGATACTATGGCTACACCTTC
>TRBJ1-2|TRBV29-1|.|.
CSVEMVNYGYTF
TGCAGCGTTGAAATGGTTAACTATGGCTACACCTTC
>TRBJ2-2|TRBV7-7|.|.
CASSGRFGELFF
TGTGCCAGCAGCGGGAGGTTCGGGGAGCTGTTTTTT
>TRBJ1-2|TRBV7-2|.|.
CASSSLTWAGSNF
TGTGCCAGCAGCTCACTTACTTGGGCAGGCAGCAACTTC
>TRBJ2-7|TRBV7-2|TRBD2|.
CASSLRPGLGVYEQYF
TGTGCCAGCAGCTTACGACCGGGACTAGGGGTTTACGAGCAGTACTTC
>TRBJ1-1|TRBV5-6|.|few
CASSLPGQKAFF
TGTGCCAGCAGCTTACCGGGACAAAAAGCTTTCTTT
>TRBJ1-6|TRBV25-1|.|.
CASSVDTHNSPLHF
TGTGCCAGCAGTGTGGACACTCATAATTCACCCCTCCACTTT
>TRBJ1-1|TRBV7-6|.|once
CASSLQGFNTEAFF
TGTGCCAGCAGCCTCCAGGGGTTTAACACTGAAGCTTTCTTT
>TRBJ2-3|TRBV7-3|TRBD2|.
CASSPGLAGGTDTQYF
TGTGCCAGCAGCCCCGGACTAGCGGGGGGCACAGATACGCAGTATTTT